The 14 T cell receptor beta chains below all came from one sample that was sequenced in a study of T cell repertoires in cytomegalovirus infection. TCRdb used MiXCR to reprocess the reads, holding one entry per CDR3 protein. The repertoire consists of approximately 390,000 distinct CDR3 sequences, with approximately 30% occurring once and the leading ten covering approximately 12%. Their recognized antigens are unknown. The sequencing here drew on cultured PBMCs, taken from culture after CMV antigen stimulation. The source is a human donor in good health (CMV status not recorded). Some clones in this sample may be carry-over from other donors' samples.

This clonotype has just a few counts. The rearrangement uses TRBV12-3 or TRBV12-4 and TRBJ1-1; D is possibly TRBD1 (5 bases). The CDR3 consists of 11 residues. V dropped 6 bases and J dropped 7 bases, with 9 bases sitting between them. In DNA, the CDR3 is TGTGCCAGCAGAGAGACAGTTGAAGCTTTCTTT. Protein: CASRETVEAFF.

CDR3 region: CASSLGPTPGELFF. CDR3 in DNA: TGTGCCAGCAGCTTGGGACCTACCCCCGGGGAGCTGTTTTTT. The gene calls are TRBV5-4 and TRBJ2-2, with D hard to call. Germline CDR1 SGHNT, CDR2 YYREEE (reference sequence). This CDR3 is built from 14 residues. Trimming removed 0 bases at V and 6 bases at J, with 9 bases between.

This clonotype was picked up a small number of times. This chain uses TRBV27 with TRBJ2-1; 10 nucleotides align to TRBD2. CDR3 length: 16 amino acids. Trimming took 7 bases from V and 4 from J; bases not matched to a gene: 10. The germline gives CDR1 MNHEY, CDR2 SMNVEV (reference sequence). CDR3: CASNPSGRFPYNEQFF. The CDR3 bases are TGTGCCAGCAACCCTAGCGGGAGATTCCCTTACAATGAGCAGTTCTTC.

Details on this clonotype: A clone one base away is much larger, so this may be a read error. This chain connects TRBV7-2 to TRBJ2-3; D is perhaps TRBD1 (5 bases). The CDR3 totals 14 residues. Germline lookup yields CDR1 SGHTA and CDR2 FQGNSA. CDR3 sequence reads: CVSSSGHSTDTQYF. The CDR3 coding sequence is TGTGTCAGCAGCTCCGGACACTCCACAGATACGCAGTATTTT.

This clonotype has a handful of counts. This chain links TRBV7-8 with TRBJ2-3, with 7 bases aligning to TRBD2. This CDR3 has 16 amino acids. Germline V gene lookup returns CDR1 SGHVS and CDR2 FQNEAQ. J gave up 0 bases and V 5 bases, and 8 bases lay outside the gene matches. The CDR3 loop is CASSEGLGGSTDTQYF. The CDR3 DNA follows: TGTGCCAGCAGCGAAGGACTAGGAGGTAGCACAGATACGCAGTATTTT.

This clonotype was seen repeatedly, ten times or more. The V gene is TRBV7-2, the J gene TRBJ2-3; D possibly corresponds to TRBD1 (5 bases). V shed 3 bases and J shed 0 bases, with 10 bases lying between them. The length of the CDR3 is 15 residues. Germline CDR1 SGHTA, CDR2 FQGNSA. CDR3 sequence reads: CASSLGRSSTDTQYF. DNA of the CDR3: TGTGCCAGCAGCTTGGGGCGGTCTAGCACAGATACGCAGTATTTT.

The table lists this clonotype with many counts. V and J are TRBV7-8 and TRBJ2-2; TRBD2 matches at 13 bases. Trimming cost V 1 base and J 8 bases; bases outside gene matches: 4. Germline V lookup: CDR1 SGHVS, CDR2 FQNEAQ. CDR3 size: 16 residues. CDR3 residues: CASSLETSGRLGELFF. The CDR3 DNA follows: TGTGCCAGCAGCTTAGAGACTAGCGGGAGGTTGGGGGAGCTGTTTTTT.

This clonotype turned up a few times. The chain combines TRBV24-1 with TRBJ2-1, with D possibly TRBD2 on 7 matching bases. Deletions cut 0 bases from V and 3 bases from J, with 17 bases between. CDR3 length equals 18 residues. CDR1 is KGHDR and CDR2 is SFDVKD in the germline V gene. Written as DNA, the CDR3 is TGTGCCACCAGTGATTTGCCAGGGGCGGGAGCGGTCTACAATGAGCAGTTCTTC. This gives the protein CATSDLPGAGAVYNEQFF.

The chain uses TRBV9 and TRBJ1-1; D not resolved. The V end lost 4 bases, the J end lost 5 bases, and 12 bases lay between the germline ends. The germline V gene has CDR1 SGDLS and CDR2 YYNGEE. The CDR3 length is 13 residues. The CDR3 loop is CASSPSLGTEAFF. For the CDR3, the DNA is TGTGCCAGCAGCCCCTCGCTCGGAACTGAAGCTTTCTTT.

The chain combines TRBV12-3 or TRBV12-4 with TRBJ1-5; no clear D gene. The CDR3 is 14 amino acids. The V end lost 3 bases, the J end lost 4 bases, and 10 bases lay between the germline ends. The CDR3 here is CASSFRVGNQPQHF. The DNA of the CDR3 is TGTGCCAGCAGTTTTAGGGTTGGGAATCAGCCCCAGCATTTT.

The chain is built from TRBV27 and TRBJ2-7; the D gene could be TRBD1 or TRBD2 (5 bases each). The V end lost 3 bases, the J end lost 5 bases, and 11 bases lay between the germline ends. Per the germline V gene, CDR1 is MNHEY and CDR2 is SMNVEV (reference sequence). The CDR3 has 13 residues. CDR3 in amino acids: CASSFLRDDEQYF. The DNA for the CDR3 is TGTGCCAGCAGTTTCCTTAGGGACGACGAGCAGTACTTC.

This clonotype was observed a handful of times. The genes are TRBV5-4 and TRBJ2-7; D assignment may be TRBD1 or TRBD2 (5 bases each). Germline CDR1 SGHNT, CDR2 YYREEE (reference sequence). The CDR3 covers 13 residues. The CDR3: CAIKLRGDGEQYF. The DNA for the CDR3 is TGTGCTATCAAGCTGCGAGGGGACGGCGAGCAGTACTTC.

The chain carries TRBV30 and TRBJ2-5; D may correspond to TRBD1 or TRBD2 (5 bases each). Germline loops: CDR1 GTSNPN, CDR2 SVGIG (reference sequence). This CDR3 has 12 amino acids. The V and J ends lost 4 bases and 5 bases respectively, with 11 bases between them. The CDR3 DNA reads TGTGCCTGGAAGGGACGGGCGGAGACCCAGTACTTC. This encodes CAWKGRAETQYF.

This clonotype was detected only a few times. The V and J genes are TRBV6-1 and TRBJ2-3; TRBD2 aligns across 16 bases. The trim removed 7 bases at V and 2 bases at J, leaving 3 bases unmatched. The CDR3 sequence is 16 residues long. CDR1 is MNHNS and CDR2 is SASEGT in the germline V gene. This chain's CDR3 is CASIGTSGRATDTQYF. The DNA of the CDR3 is TGTGCCAGCATTGGGACTAGCGGGAGGGCCACAGATACGCAGTATTTT.